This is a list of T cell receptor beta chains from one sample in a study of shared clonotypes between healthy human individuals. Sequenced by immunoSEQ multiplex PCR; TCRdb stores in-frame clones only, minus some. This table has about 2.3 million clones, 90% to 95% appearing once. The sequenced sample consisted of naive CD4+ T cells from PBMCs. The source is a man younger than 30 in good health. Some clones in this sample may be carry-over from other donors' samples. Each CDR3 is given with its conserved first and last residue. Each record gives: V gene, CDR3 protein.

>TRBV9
CASSAGLAGGLNEQFF
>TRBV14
CASSLDLPHEQYF
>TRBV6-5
CASSFVQGKGYGYTF
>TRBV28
CASLDRAGPYEQYF
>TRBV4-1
CASSQGRGGRNEQFF
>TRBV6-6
CASSLAQGTDTQYF
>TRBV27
CASSLGGYRAPGQFF
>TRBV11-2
CASSLVLGYNEQFF
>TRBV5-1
CASTLEGPGETQYF
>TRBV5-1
CASSSGTGGVQPQHF
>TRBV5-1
CASSQQTSGSPRHF
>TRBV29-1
CSSKSGAQETQYF
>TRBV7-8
CASSQIAGGYNEQFF
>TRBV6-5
CASSYNRAYEQYF
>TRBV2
CASSSWAREAFF
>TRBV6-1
CASSGAPGLLAYEQYF
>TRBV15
CATSRDGLAGYSGANVLTF
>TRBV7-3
CASSPERLAPQYF
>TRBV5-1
CASSLGAFTYNEQFF
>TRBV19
CASSIYGQPQHF
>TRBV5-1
CASSLGMPRTANTEAFF
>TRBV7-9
CASSLGQTNEKLFF
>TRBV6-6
CASSYSKWRTEAFF
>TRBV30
CAWSVADGNTIYF
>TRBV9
CASSPTTITSLGTDTQYF
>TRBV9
CASSVRGRTSGRAGELFF
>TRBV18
CASSVGTDSYNEQFF
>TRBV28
CASSPAGETQYF
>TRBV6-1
CASSESLGQGVYEQYF
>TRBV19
CASRPGQPIYGYTF